The clone carrying this T cell receptor (beta chain) was seen a few times. The target antigen is unknown. These data are taken from a study of post-analysis software for immune sequencing data. The TCR beta cDNA libraries contained unique molecular identifiers. A single record per CDR3 protein comes from TCRdb applying MiXCR to the PCR reads. The table lists 400,000 to 500,000 distinct CDR3 sequences, roughly 38% of them singletons, with less than 10% in the top ten. Study results and caveats: Normalized Chao1 diversity was significantly reduced in patients versus controls. Relative to controls, patients had about 5 TRBV segments at higher frequency, with TRBV5-6, TRBV5-1 and TRBV20-1 among these.

Germline V gene sequence: CDR1 SQVTM, CDR2 ANQGSEA. The CDR3 extends over 14 amino acids. V was trimmed by 3 bases and J by 0 bases, leaving 12 bases between them. V gene TRBV29-1 combines with J gene TRBJ2-7; weak D call: TRBD1 (6 bases). Sequences were obtained from blood. This TCR derives from a girl aged 2-9 years with multiple sclerosis. DNA for the CDR3: TGCAGCGTTGAGGGGGCCCATAACTCCTACGAGCAGTACTTC. Translated, it gives CSVEGAHNSYEQYF.